The 13 T cell receptor beta chains reported below all come from one sample, sequenced in a study of T cell changes during pregnancy in multiple sclerosis. Libraries were prepared by immunoSEQ multiplex PCR; TCRdb keeps only in-frame clonotypes and omits some of them. The sample lists about 40,000 clones; about 94% were seen once. Sequenced material: peripheral blood, taken in the third trimester of pregnancy. Receptor source: a female donor with multiple sclerosis, enrolled in a pregnancy study.

This chain links TRBV9 with TRBJ2-3, with 8 nucleotides matching TRBD2. V lost 2 bases to trimming and J lost 7 bases; unmatched junction nucleotides: 0. The germline V gene has CDR1 SGDLS and CDR2 YYNGEE. The CDR3 is 12 amino acids. DNA for the CDR3: TGTGCCAGCAGCGTTAGCGGGAATACGCAGTATTTT. It specifies CASSVSGNTQYF.

The V and J genes are TRBV7-2 and TRBJ1-6; D possibly corresponds to TRBD1 (5 bases). The germline V and J ends were trimmed by 2 bases and 9 bases, with 11 bases remaining between them. The CDR3 is made up of 14 amino acids. Germline V gene sequence: CDR1 SGHTA, CDR2 FQGNSA. The DNA of the CDR3 is TGTGCCAGCAGCTTAATACAGGAGTCTTCACCCCTCCACTTT. Protein: CASSLIQESSPLHF.

The rearrangement uses TRBV5-4 and TRBJ1-1; 7 bases fit TRBD1. Germline loops: CDR1 SGHNT, CDR2 YYREEE (reference sequence). The V segment lost 4 bases and the J segment 0 bases; nucleotides outside the gene matches: 6. The CDR3 contains 15 residues. This CDR3 reads CASSNNGQVNTEAFF. DNA of the CDR3: TGTGCCAGCAGCAACAACGGACAGGTGAACACTGAAGCTTTCTTT.

This chain links TRBV6-6 with TRBJ1-5; 8 nucleotides agree with TRBD1. There are 14 residues in the CDR3. Germline trimming cut 6 bases from V and 7 bases from J; bases unmatched to any gene: 8. Germline V gene data show CDR1 as MNHNY and CDR2 as SVGAGI (reference sequence). The CDR3 bases are TGTGCCAGCAGCCTCGGACAGGGACACCAGCCCCAGCATTTT. This gives the protein CASSLGQGHQPQHF.

The chain is built from TRBV18 and TRBJ1-1; D gene uncertain. The germline CDR1 and CDR2 sequences are KGHSH and LQKENI. V was clipped by 4 bases and J by 5 bases, with 11 bases between them. The CDR3 consists of 13 residues. The CDR3 sequence is CASSQDPGTEAFF. CDR3 DNA sequence: TGTGCCAGCTCACAGGACCCGGGGACTGAAGCTTTCTTT.

This chain joins TRBV7-2 and TRBJ2-5, with a tentative D call TRBD1 (6 bases). Trimming shortened V by 0 bases and J by 5 bases, and 13 bases separated the two germline ends. Germline CDR1 reads SGHTA; CDR2 reads FQGNSA. The CDR3 has 15 amino acids. The CDR3 sequence is CASSLATGSGETQYF. The DNA of the CDR3 is TGTGCCAGCAGCTTAGCAACAGGGTCGGGGGAGACCCAGTACTTC.

CDR3 nucleotides: TGTGCCAGTAGTATCGGGGTAGGGACAGGGCTGCCCTCTGGGGCCAACGTCCTGACTTTC. Protein product: CASSIGVGTGLPSGANVLTF. The V gene is TRBV19, the J gene TRBJ2-6; TRBD1 agrees at 9 bases. Germline V gene lookup returns CDR1 LNHDA and CDR2 SQIVND (reference sequence). This CDR3 comprises 20 residues. The ends lost 3 bases at V and 0 bases at J; junction bases unmatched: 12.

The CDR3 loop reads CASKMSWQGATYEQYF. CDR3 coding DNA: TGCGCCAGCAAAATGTCCTGGCAGGGGGCGACCTACGAGCAGTACTTC. The chain employs TRBV5-1 and TRBJ2-7; 8 bases line up with TRBD1. The CDR3 is 16 residues long. V was pared by 6 bases and J by 2 bases, with 13 bases of the junction left unmatched. Germline assignment: CDR1 SGHRS and CDR2 YFSETQ.

CDR3 nucleotides: TGTGCCAGCAGCCCCCAGGGACTCGGAGAGACCCAGTACTTC. Residues: CASSPQGLGETQYF. V and J are TRBV7-2 and TRBJ2-5; TRBD2 is a possible D gene (6 bases). CDR3 length: 14 amino acids. Trimming shortened V by 5 bases and J by 4 bases, and 14 bases separated the two germline ends. Per germline, CDR1 SGHTA and CDR2 FQGNSA.

The rearrangement links TRBV2 to TRBJ2-2; TRBD1 aligns across 7 bases. The ends lost 8 bases at V and 2 bases at J; junction bases unmatched: 2. Per germline, CDR1 SNHLY and CDR2 FYNNEI. This CDR3 is 13 amino acids long. Written as DNA, the CDR3 is TGTGCCAGCCGGGACAGAAACACCGGGGAGCTGTTTTTT. Translation: CASRDRNTGELFF.

This chain joins TRBV15 and TRBJ1-5; D gene uncertain. Deletions cut 3 bases from V and 2 bases from J, with 17 bases between. Per germline, CDR1 LNHNV and CDR2 YYDKDF (reference sequence). The CDR3 extends over 17 amino acids. CDR3 DNA: TGTGCCACCAGCAGGCCACCCCGGACTGGTGGCAATCAGCCCCAGCATTTT. It yields the protein CATSRPPRTGGNQPQHF. Using reference TRBV15 and TRBJ1-5 for the parts outside the CDR3, the full variable domain is DAMVIQNPRYQVTQFGKPVTLSCSQTLNHNVMYWYQQKSSQAPKLLFHYYDKDFNNEADTPDNFQSRRPNTSFCFLDIRSPGLGDTAMYLCATSRPPRTGGNQPQHFGDGTRLSIL.

J is TRBJ1-1 and V is TRBV7-9; D is unclear. The CDR3 runs to 11 residues. V was pared by 7 bases and J by 6 bases, with 9 bases between. Germline V gene data show CDR1 as SEHNR and CDR2 as FQNEAQ (reference sequence). The chain's CDR3 is CASTASPEAFF. The CDR3 DNA reads TGTGCCAGCACCGCGTCCCCTGAAGCTTTCTTT.

V is TRBV4-3 and J is TRBJ2-1; 8 nucleotides agree with TRBD1. V gave up 2 bases and J gave up 1 base; unmatched junction bases: 13. Germline V gene sequence: CDR1 LGHNA, CDR2 YSLEER. The CDR3 runs to 19 residues. The CDR3 spells CASSQNRNRGKRSYNEQFF. The DNA for the CDR3 is TGCGCCAGCAGCCAAAACCGGAACAGGGGGAAGCGATCCTACAATGAGCAGTTCTTC.